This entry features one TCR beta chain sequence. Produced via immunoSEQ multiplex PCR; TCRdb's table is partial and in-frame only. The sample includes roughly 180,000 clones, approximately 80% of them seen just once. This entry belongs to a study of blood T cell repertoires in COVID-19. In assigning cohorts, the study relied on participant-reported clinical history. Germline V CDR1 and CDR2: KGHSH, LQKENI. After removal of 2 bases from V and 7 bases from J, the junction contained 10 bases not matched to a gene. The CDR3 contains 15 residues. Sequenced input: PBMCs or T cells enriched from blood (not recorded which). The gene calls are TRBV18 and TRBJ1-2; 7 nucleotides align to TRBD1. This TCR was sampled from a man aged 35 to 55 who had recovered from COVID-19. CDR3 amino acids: CASSPITTGPGGYTF. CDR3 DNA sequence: TGTGCCAGCTCACCAATCACGACAGGGCCGGGTGGCTACACCTTC.